Detailed here is one T cell receptor beta chain. Antigen unknown. TCRdb keeps only in-frame clones here, not all; method: immunoSEQ multiplex PCR. The sample shows some 520,000 clones, about 83% of them seen only once. The record originates from a study of Ad26.COV2.S vaccination and SARS-CoV-2 variants. Study information: Into the muscle, Ad26.COV2.S was dosed once or twice, 56 days apart. The study, taken as a whole, reports: Analytic work on TCR breadth and depth might have understated the full extent of total T cell responses.

CDR1 is ENHRY and CDR2 is SYGVKD in the germline V gene. V lost 3 bases and J lost 2; bases outside the gene matches: 9. This CDR3 is built from 17 residues. Regarding treatment: over 15 received Ad26.COV2.S at low or high dose, single or two shots; roughly 5 received placebo; per-sample allocation not given. Day 63 following the first vaccine or placebo injection was when the samples were taken. The chain recombines TRBV10-3 with TRBJ2-3, with 9 nucleotides matching TRBD2. Sequencing used peripheral blood, obtained in a trial of Ad26.COV2.S vaccine versus placebo. The receptor was derived from a person between 18 and 65 years old who received the Ad26.COV2.S COVID-19 vaccine or a placebo. The CDR3 DNA is TGTGCCATCAGTGAAGTTATGCTAGCGGGGATCACAGATACGCAGTATTTT. It translates to CAISEVMLAGITDTQYF.